The 17 T cell receptor beta chains reported below all come from one sample, sequenced in a study of cytomegalovirus exposure and HLA in healthy donors. 60 Vbeta and 13 Jbeta primers were used in PCR. Sequencing was performed with immunoSEQ multiplex PCR; in TCRdb, only in-frame clones are kept and a portion is missing. This table holds roughly 80,000 clones, roughly 76% found once. The sample consisted of PBMCs. The source of these receptors is a woman aged 25 to 39 in good health and CMV-seronegative.

V usage is TRBV6-5 and J usage is TRBJ2-5; D might be TRBD2 (7 bases). Trimming removed 8 bases from V and 5 bases from J, with 9 bases in between. This CDR3 has 11 amino acids. Germline CDR1 MNHEY, CDR2 SVGAGI. The CDR3 DNA sequence: TGTGCCAGCCGGGGGGCGGAGACCCAGTACTTC. Translation: CASRGAETQYF.

Regarding this clone: One end of the junction fails to match germline, which may point to a read error. The gene calls are TRBV11-3 and TRBJ2-2; the match to TRBD1 covers 7 bases. Looked up from germline, CDR1 is SGHNT and CDR2 is YENEEA. This CDR3 has 13 residues. The chain's CDR3 is CASSLDTQGVLFF. The DNA for the CDR3 is TGTGCCAGCAGCTTAGATACCCAGGGGGTGCTGTTTTTT.

This chain links TRBV2 with TRBJ2-1; 9 bases map to TRBD2. The germline V gene encodes CDR1 SNHLY and CDR2 FYNNEI. This CDR3 comprises 14 residues. With 6 bases clipped from V and 2 bases from J, the junction kept 2 bases outside the gene matches. The DNA of the CDR3 is TGTGCCAGCAGAGCGGGAGGAACCTACAATGAGCAGTTCTTC. The encoded protein is CASRAGGTYNEQFF.

The chain combines TRBV27 with TRBJ1-4; the D is unclear. Trimming took 5 bases from V and 4 from J, leaving 14 bases between them. Germline CDR1 reads MNHEY; CDR2 reads SMNVEV (reference sequence). The CDR3 has 15 amino acids. DNA for the CDR3: TGTGCCAGCAGTCCGTGGAGGAACGTTAATGAAAAACTGTTTTTT. Its translation is CASSPWRNVNEKLFF.

The gene calls are TRBV27 and TRBJ2-3; 11 bases map to TRBD2. Germline V gene data show CDR1 as MNHEY and CDR2 as SMNVEV (reference sequence). The CDR3 has 18 residues. V lost 0 bases and J lost 0; bases outside the gene matches: 5. The CDR3 spells CASSLSASGRISTDTQYF. As DNA, the CDR3 is TGTGCCAGCAGTTTATCAGCTAGCGGGAGGATTAGCACAGATACGCAGTATTTT.

The chain is built from TRBV9 and TRBJ1-1; TRBD1 agrees at 8 bases. Losses at the gene ends were 2 bases for V and 3 bases for J; bases not matched to a gene: 3. Germline V gene lookup returns CDR1 SGDLS and CDR2 YYNGEE. The CDR3 totals 14 residues. This CDR3 is CASSVTGGDTEAFF. The DNA of the CDR3 is TGTGCCAGCAGCGTTACAGGGGGGGACACTGAAGCTTTCTTT. The full variable domain, in which reference TRBV9 and TRBJ1-1 provide the parts outside the CDR3, is DSGVTQTPKHLITATGQRVTLRCSPRSGDLSVYWYQQSLDQGLQFLIQYYNGEERAKGNILERFSAQQFPDLHSELNLSSLELGDSALYFCASSVTGGDTEAFFGQGTRLTVV.

The chain couples TRBV5-1 to TRBJ1-4, with D maybe TRBD1 (6 bases). The CDR3 has 13 residues. The V end lost 3 bases, the J end lost 6 bases, and 9 bases lay between the germline ends. Germline CDR1 is SGHRS and CDR2 is YFSETQ. CDR3 bases: TGCGCCAGCAGCTGGGGGCCGGATGAAAAACTGTTTTTT. Translated: CASSWGPDEKLFF.

This clone has more than one count but fewer than ten. The chain recombines TRBV9 with TRBJ2-5, with 11 bases aligning to TRBD2. TRBJ2-7 matches the DNA end more closely, so the J call is doubtful. From germline, CDR1 is SGDLS and CDR2 YYNGEE. This CDR3 is built from 15 residues. Here the CDR3 reads CASSAVAGGPYEQYF. DNA for the CDR3: TGTGCCAGCAGCGCAGTAGCGGGAGGGCCCTACGAGCAGTACTTC.

The J gene is TRBJ2-7, the V gene TRBV7-9, with 10 positions matching TRBD1. J lost 6 bases, V lost 4 bases, and 6 bases had no gene match. There are 14 residues in the CDR3. Germline V gene data show CDR1 as SEHNR and CDR2 as FQNEAQ (reference sequence). DNA of the CDR3: TGTGCCAGCAGCTCGGGACAGGGGAGTACCGAGCAGTACTTC. Its translation: CASSSGQGSTEQYF.

The rearrangement uses TRBV9 and TRBJ1-6; 7 nucleotides align to TRBD1. V trimming: 0 bases; J trimming: 10 bases; junction bases outside the gene matches: 4. Germline-derived CDR1 and CDR2 are SGDLS and YYNGEE. This CDR3 is built from 14 residues. The CDR3 is CASSVAHRGSPLHF. As DNA, the CDR3 is TGTGCCAGCAGCGTAGCCCACAGGGGCTCACCCCTCCACTTT.

The chain carries TRBV5-6 and TRBJ1-5; no clear D gene. Trimming pared 0 bases from V and 1 base from J, leaving 8 bases between. CDR3 length: 15 amino acids. Germline-derived CDR1 and CDR2 are SGHDT and YYEEEE. CDR3: CASSLAGSSNQPQHF. The CDR3, as DNA: TGTGCCAGCAGCTTGGCAGGCTCGAGCAATCAGCCCCAGCATTTT.

This chain links TRBV10-3 with TRBJ1-1; TRBD1 matches 7 bases. CDR1 ENHRY and CDR2 SYGVKD come from the germline V gene. This CDR3 has 14 amino acids. V lost 7 bases and J lost 0; bases outside the gene matches: 5. CDR3 DNA: TGTGCCATCACCGGGGACAGCATGAACACTGAAGCTTTCTTT. Translation gives CAITGDSMNTEAFF.

The V and J genes are TRBV18 and TRBJ1-3, with 8 nucleotides matching TRBD1. CDR1 KGHSH and CDR2 LQKENI come from the germline V gene. J lost 0 bases, V lost 6 bases, and 7 bases had no gene match. This CDR3 has 16 amino acids. The CDR3 sequence is CASSGQGQNSGNTIYF. The CDR3 DNA reads as TGTGCCAGCTCCGGACAGGGCCAAAACTCTGGAAACACCATATATTTT.

This clone was seen only a few times. CDR3 in amino acids: CASSKTGTGTYEQYF. In DNA form, the CDR3 reads TGTGCCAGCAGTAAGACCGGGACAGGGACCTACGAGCAGTACTTC. The J gene is TRBJ2-7, the V gene TRBV7-9; 9 bases are shared with TRBD1. Trimming removed 6 bases from V and 2 bases from J; junction bases left unmatched: 8. Germline V gives CDR1 SEHNR, CDR2 FQNEAQ (reference sequence). This CDR3 is built from 15 residues.

V gene TRBV15 combines with J gene TRBJ2-5, with D possibly being TRBD1 (5 bases). The CDR3 sequence is 15 residues long. The V gene's germline CDR1 is LNHNV and CDR2 YYDKDF (reference sequence). V dropped 1 base and J dropped 5 bases, with 14 bases sitting between them. Here the CDR3 reads CATSRVPGIAETQYF. Written as DNA, the CDR3 is TGTGCCACCAGCAGAGTTCCAGGGATTGCGGAGACCCAGTACTTC.

V usage is TRBV5-6 and J usage is TRBJ1-3; D is undetermined. CDR3 length equals 14 residues. Germline V CDR1 and CDR2: SGHDT, YYEEEE. Deletions cut 2 bases from V and 2 bases from J, with 8 bases between. The CDR3 DNA is TGTGCCAGCAGCTTCGGGTCCCCTGGAAACACCATATATTTT. This codes for CASSFGSPGNTIYF.

The J gene is TRBJ1-5, the V gene TRBV19; D gene unclear. The V end was cut by 3 bases, the J end by 4 bases, with 13 bases between. The CDR3 spans 15 residues. The V gene's germline CDR1 is LNHDA and CDR2 SQIVND (reference sequence). The CDR3 coding sequence is TGTGCCAGTAGTATTGGTCCTGCCCTAAATCAGCCCCAGCATTTT. Translating gives CASSIGPALNQPQHF.